These 22 T cell receptor beta chains share one sample of origin, sequenced in a study of CD8+ T cells in alopecia areata. Following RNA extraction, reverse transcription yielded cDNA that acted as the sequencing template. Clones were read by immunoSEQ multiplex PCR, and TCRdb kept only the in-frame ones, dropping some. Of about 91,000 clones listed, less than 50% were seen once; the top ten hold 0.75% to 0.9%. Sequencing was performed on CD4+ T cells sorted from blood. These receptors were obtained from a human donor with alopecia areata.

This clone was seen only a few times. J is TRBJ2-7 and V is TRBV7-9; TRBD2 aligns across 10 bases. This CDR3 contains 15 residues. CDR1 is SEHNR and CDR2 is FQNEAQ in the germline V gene (reference sequence). V shed 1 base and J 4 bases; nucleotides not matched to a gene: 4. In DNA form, the CDR3 reads TGTGCCAGCAGCTTAGATACTAGCGGGATTTACGAGCAGTACTTC. It encodes CASSLDTSGIYEQYF. Based on the CDR3 plus reference TRBV7-9 and TRBJ2-7, the full variable domain is DTGVSQNPRHKITKRGQNVTFRCDPISEHNRLYWYRQTLGQGPEFLTYFQNEAQLEKSRLLSDRFSAERPKGSFSTLEIQRTEQGDSAMYLCASSLDTSGIYEQYFGPGTRLTVT.

V and J are TRBV14 and TRBJ2-5; D perhaps matches TRBD2 (5 bases). The CDR3 loop spans 18 amino acids. The germline CDR1 and CDR2 sequences are SGHDN and FVKESK. The V end was cut by 2 bases, the J end by 0 bases, with 19 bases between. The CDR3: CASSQRSLYRLNQETQYF. For the CDR3, the DNA is TGTGCCAGCAGCCAAAGATCCTTGTACAGACTAAACCAAGAGACCCAGTACTTC.

The chain links TRBV6-1 to TRBJ2-5; D possibly corresponds to TRBD2 (5 bases). Germline V gene sequence: CDR1 MNHNS, CDR2 SASEGT. CDR3 length: 14 amino acids. V lost 1 base and J 5 bases, leaving 11 bases between the germline ends. The CDR3 region has the DNA TGTGCCAGCAGTGAAGATCGGGGAGTGGAGACCCAGTACTTC. Its protein product is CASSEDRGVETQYF.

The chain employs TRBV5-6 and TRBJ2-1, with 7 bases matching TRBD2. CDR1 is SGHDT and CDR2 is YYEEEE in the germline V gene. Unmatched junction bases numbered 5, after V lost 2 bases and J lost 0 bases. The CDR3 is 16 residues long. DNA for the CDR3: TGTGCCAGCAGCTTCGACAGCGGGGCCTCCTACAATGAGCAGTTCTTC. It is translated as CASSFDSGASYNEQFF.

This clone was seen a single time. The chain uses TRBV4-1 and TRBJ1-1; D remains ambiguous. CDR1 is MGHRA, CDR2 YSYEKL, per germline. There are 14 residues in the CDR3. Trimming removed 4 bases at V and 2 bases at J, with 11 bases between. The CDR3 DNA reads TGCGCCAGCAGCCGTGCGGTGGGTAACACTGAAGCTTTCTTT. Translating it yields CASSRAVGNTEAFF.

V is TRBV29-1 and J is TRBJ2-3; D not resolved. This CDR3 is 11 amino acids long. V was pared by 7 bases and J by 4 bases, with 9 bases between. CDR1 is SQVTM and CDR2 is ANQGSEA in the germline V gene. CDR3 sequence: CSAGVADTQYF. As DNA, the CDR3 is TGCAGCGCTGGGGTGGCAGATACGCAGTATTTT.

The CDR3 DNA follows: TGCAGCGTCGGGGGTAGCGAGCAGTACTTC. It codes for CSVGGSEQYF. The J gene is TRBJ2-7, the V gene TRBV29-1; TRBD2 is a possible D gene (6 bases). This CDR3 region has 10 residues. CDR1 is SQVTM and CDR2 is ANQGSEA in the germline V gene. V was shortened by 6 bases and J by 6 bases, with 9 bases between the two germline ends.

V usage is TRBV5-1 and J usage is TRBJ2-1, with D unclear. The CDR3 extends over 14 amino acids. The V gene's germline CDR1 is SGHRS and CDR2 YFSETQ. V shed 4 bases and J shed 0 bases, with 8 bases lying between them. CDR3 amino acids: CASSLPSSYNEQFF. The DNA of the CDR3 is TGCGCCAGCAGCCTACCGAGCTCCTACAATGAGCAGTTCTTC.

J is TRBJ2-1 and V is TRBV14; 7 bases match TRBD2. Germline V gene sequence: CDR1 SGHDN, CDR2 FVKESK. V gave up 4 bases and J gave up 3 bases; unmatched junction bases: 3. CDR3 length equals 14 residues. In DNA form, the CDR3 reads TGTGCCAGCAGCCGGGGACTACTCTACAATGAGCAGTTCTTC. Its protein is CASSRGLLYNEQFF.

Worth noting for this clone: This sample also contains other DNA sequences that code for the same CDR3. The chain carries TRBV29-1 and TRBJ2-7; the D is unclear. Trimming took off 6 bases at V and 2 bases at J, with 8 bases between the two ends. CDR3 length equals 11 residues. Germline V gene sequence: CDR1 SQVTM, CDR2 ANQGSEA. This CDR3 reads CSVGRAYEQYF. The CDR3, as DNA: TGCAGCGTCGGACGGGCCTACGAGCAGTACTTC.

This sequence joins TRBV30 and TRBJ2-7; no definite D call. Per the germline V gene, CDR1 is GTSNPN and CDR2 is SVGIG (reference sequence). This CDR3 has 12 amino acids. V was pared by 1 base and J by 3 bases, with 7 bases between. CDR3 in amino acids: CAWSGGLYEQYF. CDR3 bases: TGTGCCTGGAGTGGTGGCCTCTACGAGCAGTACTTC.

The genes are TRBV19 and TRBJ2-1, with D possibly being TRBD1 (5 bases). With 3 bases removed from V and 8 bases from J, the gap between germline ends came to 8 bases. CDR1 is LNHDA and CDR2 is SQIVND in the germline V gene (reference sequence). The CDR3 extends over 12 amino acids. The CDR3 DNA reads TGTGCCAGTAGTATGTTCAGGGATGAGCAGTTCTTC. Translated: CASSMFRDEQFF. The variable domain in full, completed from reference TRBV19 and TRBJ2-1, reads DGGITQSPKYLFRKEGQNVTLSCEQNLNHDAMYWYRQDPGQGLRLIYYSQIVNDFQKGDIAEGYSVSREKKESFPLTVTSAQKNPTAFYLCASSMFRDEQFFGPGTRLTVL.

This clone was observed a few times. V usage is TRBV6-6 and J usage is TRBJ1-6, with TRBD1 identical over 7 bases. The germline V gene encodes CDR1 MNHNY and CDR2 SVGAGI (reference sequence). J lost 10 bases, V lost 2 bases, and 5 bases had no gene match. The CDR3 spans 14 residues. The CDR3 bases are TGTGCCAGCAGTTACGATAGGGGACAGTCACCCCTCCACTTT. Amino acid sequence: CASSYDRGQSPLHF.

The chain is built from TRBV5-1 and TRBJ2-5; D unresolved. The CDR3 totals 13 residues. Looked up from germline, CDR1 is SGHRS and CDR2 is YFSETQ. V lost 2 bases, J lost 9 bases, and 14 bases lay in between. The CDR3 here is CASSLSTHEAQYF. In nucleotides, the CDR3 is TGCGCCAGCAGCTTATCGACCCACGAGGCCCAGTACTTC.

This clone was recorded a few times. The chain carries TRBV29-1 and TRBJ2-7; 10 positions match TRBD1. Trimming removed 5 bases from V and 1 base from J; junction bases left unmatched: 5. The CDR3 runs to 14 residues. Per germline, CDR1 SQVTM and CDR2 ANQGSEA. The CDR3 reads CSVLPGQGSYEQYF. CDR3 DNA: TGCAGCGTTTTACCGGGACAGGGGTCCTACGAGCAGTACTTC.

The J gene is TRBJ2-5, the V gene TRBV2, with D hard to call. Germline V gene sequence: CDR1 SNHLY, CDR2 FYNNEI. The CDR3 is 10 amino acids. The CDR3 bases are TGTGTCTCGGGTGGAGAGACCCAGTACTTC. Translated: CVSGGETQYF. The full variable domain, its missing parts supplied by reference TRBV2 and TRBJ2-5, is EPEVTQTPSHQVTQMGQEVILRCVPISNHLYFYWYRQILGQKVEFLVSFYNNEISEKSEIFDDQFSVERPDGSNFTLKIRSTKLEDSAMYFCVSGGETQYFGPGTRLLVL.

The chain is built from TRBV29-1 and TRBJ2-3; no firm D call. From germline, CDR1 is SQVTM and CDR2 ANQGSEA. V was shortened by 7 bases and J by 0 bases, with 11 bases between the two germline ends. CDR3 length equals 13 residues. In nucleotides, the CDR3 is TGCAGCGGGATGGGTGGGAGCACAGATACGCAGTATTTT. It translates to CSGMGGSTDTQYF.

This clone was detected a few times. This same CDR3 is encoded by further DNA sequences in the sample. The chain has TRBV29-1 and TRBJ2-2; D unclear. Trimming cost V 7 bases and J 0 bases, with 6 bases left between them. From germline, CDR1 is SQVTM and CDR2 ANQGSEA. CDR3 length equals 12 residues. The CDR3 DNA reads TGCAGCGCTGGGCCGAACACCGGGGAGCTGTTTTTT. Protein product: CSAGPNTGELFF.

This chain uses TRBV2 with TRBJ1-1; D unclear. Germline V gives CDR1 SNHLY, CDR2 FYNNEI. The length of the CDR3 is 12 residues. Trimming cost V 4 bases and J 6 bases, with 9 bases left between them. This chain's CDR3 is CASSGRRAEAFF. In DNA form, the CDR3 reads TGTGCCAGCAGTGGAAGGAGAGCTGAAGCTTTCTTT.

This clone came up a few times. The J gene is TRBJ2-1, the V gene TRBV5-1; D is undetermined. Germline V gene lookup returns CDR1 SGHRS and CDR2 YFSETQ. This CDR3 is 13 amino acids long. Trimming took 3 bases from V and 6 from J, leaving 10 bases between them. Written as DNA, the CDR3 is TGCGCCAGCAGCTCTGCGCCCAGCAATGAGCAGTTCTTC. Translated: CASSSAPSNEQFF.

This clone was seen a few times. This chain links TRBV7-2 with TRBJ2-7; D is undetermined. V was clipped by 2 bases and J by 2 bases, with 7 bases between them. Germline assignment: CDR1 SGHTA and CDR2 FQGNSA. This CDR3 has 13 residues. In DNA, the CDR3 is TGTGCCAGCAGCTTATCCGACGCCTACGAGCAGTACTTC. It yields the protein CASSLSDAYEQYF.

There are a few counts of this clone. This sequence joins TRBV14 and TRBJ2-5, with 8 bases fitting TRBD1. Per germline, CDR1 SGHDN and CDR2 FVKESK. The CDR3 loop spans 15 amino acids. V lost 5 bases, J lost 4 bases, and 9 bases stayed unmatched. CDR3 DNA: TGTGCCAGCAGCGTAGGCAGGGGGCGCCCAGAGACCCAGTACTTC. Translation gives CASSVGRGRPETQYF.